This T cell receptor beta chain emerged from a study of Graves' ophthalmopathy and Graves' hyperthyroidism. Stable hyperthyroidism was defined by absence of ophthalmopathy within 18 months of follow-up. Other autoimmune diseases, uncontrolled infections, pregnancy and lactation each led to patient exclusion. As the starting material, approximately 10 ml of fresh peripheral blood yielded the PBMCs. CDR3 regions of TCR beta were amplified from RNA transcripts. HTBI primers were employed in first-round RT-PCR, then a second-round multiplex PCR followed. From the multiplex PCR reads, TCRdb called clonotypes with MiXCR, one entry per CDR3 protein. Here the sample spans hundreds of thousands of distinct CDR3 sequences, under 25% being singletons. Ten or more counts support this clonotype. The material sequenced was peripheral blood. The sequence derives from a young woman with stable Graves' hyperthyroidism.

CDR3 region: CASSPGWRNYGYTF. For the CDR3, the DNA is TGTGCCAGCTCACCAGGGTGGCGAAACTATGGCTACACCTTC. The chain carries TRBV18 and TRBJ1-2; D not resolved. V was trimmed by 2 bases and J by 2 bases, leaving 9 bases between them. Per germline, CDR1 KGHSH and CDR2 LQKENI. The CDR3 spans 14 residues.